This TCR beta chain was sequenced during a study of CD8 T cells in ankylosing spondylitis. Overall study findings and caveats: A TCR beta motif of eight highly homologous variants appeared characteristic of ankylosing spondylitis blood.

Of note for this clonotype: Its antigen is unknown.

5'-RACE, quantitative and with molecular barcodes, yielded the TCR beta libraries. Using its own MiXCR run on the 5' RACE reads, TCRdb lists one record per CDR3 protein. This sample has 750,000 to 850,000 distinct CDR3 sequences, with about 12% found just once. Between the trimmed V and J ends, which lost 0 bases and 11 bases, there was a span of 18 bases. The germline V gene has CDR1 SGDLS and CDR2 YYNGEE. The CDR3 is 15 amino acids. The rearrangement uses TRBV9 and TRBJ2-1; D may be TRBD1 or TRBD2 (6 bases each). Sequencing used blood, either unsorted or a sorted T cell fraction (not recorded which). This receptor was obtained from a male donor with ankylosing spondylitis. The CDR3 DNA sequence: TGTGCCAGCAGCGTAGCCTCGGGGGACACAACGCAGCAGTTCTTC. Translated, it gives CASSVASGDTTQQFF.